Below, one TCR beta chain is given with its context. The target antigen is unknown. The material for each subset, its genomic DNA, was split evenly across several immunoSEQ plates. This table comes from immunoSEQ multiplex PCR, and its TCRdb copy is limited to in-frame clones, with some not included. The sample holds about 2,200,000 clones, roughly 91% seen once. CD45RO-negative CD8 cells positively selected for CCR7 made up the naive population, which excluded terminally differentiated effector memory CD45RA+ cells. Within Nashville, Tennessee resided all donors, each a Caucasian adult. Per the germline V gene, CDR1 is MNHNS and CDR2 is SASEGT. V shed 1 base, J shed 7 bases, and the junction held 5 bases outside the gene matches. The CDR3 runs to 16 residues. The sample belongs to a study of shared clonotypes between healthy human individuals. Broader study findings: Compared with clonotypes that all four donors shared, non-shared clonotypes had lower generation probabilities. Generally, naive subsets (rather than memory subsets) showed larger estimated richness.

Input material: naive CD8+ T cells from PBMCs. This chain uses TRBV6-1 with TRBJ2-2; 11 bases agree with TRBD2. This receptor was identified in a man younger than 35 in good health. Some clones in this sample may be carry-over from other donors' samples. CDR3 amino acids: CASSEGLAGYNGELFF. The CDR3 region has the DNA TGTGCCAGCAGTGAAGGACTAGCGGGATATAACGGGGAGCTGTTTTTT.